The 29 T cell receptor beta chains below come from one sample, sequenced in a study of beta chain features in type 1 diabetes. Study outcomes and limitations: Researchers report that Type 1 diabetes patients had moderately but significantly shorter TCRB CDR3s across all four CD4+ subsets.

The investigators reverse transcribed all of the isolated RNA, so they sequenced expressed TCRB transcripts. The repertoire was sequenced with immunoSEQ multiplex PCR; TCRdb's copy has only in-frame clones and lacks some. The sample has around 340,000 clones, roughly a tenth seen once. The antigens these receptors bind are not known. Input material: central memory CD4+ T cells from blood. The receptors were sampled from a man aged 30 to 39 with type 1 diabetes.

This clone showed up just a few times. CDR3 in DNA: TGTGCCAGCAGTGAATCCACAGGGGTGGGGGCTGAAGCTTTCTTT. As protein: CASSESTGVGAEAFF. This chain uses TRBV25-1 with TRBJ1-1; TRBD1 aligns across 7 bases. This CDR3 is 15 amino acids long. Trimming at V came to 1 base and at J to 6 bases, leaving 8 bases not matched to a gene. Germline V CDR1 and CDR2: MGHDK, SYGVNS.

The CDR3, as DNA: TGCGCCAGCAGCCAAGAATCAGGCTTGGGATGGACACCCCTCCACTTT. This gives the protein CASSQESGLGWTPLHF. This sequence joins TRBV4-3 and TRBJ1-6; unclear D gene. Germline V gene sequence: CDR1 LGHNA, CDR2 YSLEER. The CDR3 length is 16 residues. V was pared by 0 bases and J by 11 bases, with 17 bases between.

The rearrangement uses TRBV30 and TRBJ1-2, with D perhaps TRBD1 (5 bases). Trimming stripped 3 bases from V and 0 bases from J, with 8 bases between. This CDR3 has 13 residues. The germline V gene encodes CDR1 GTSNPN and CDR2 SVGIG (reference sequence). CDR3 residues: CAWREGTNYGYTF. CDR3 DNA: TGTGCCTGGAGGGAGGGGACTAACTATGGCTACACCTTC.

The chain couples TRBV11-2 to TRBJ2-5; perhaps TRBD2 as D (5 bases). The CDR3 spans 13 residues. Germline V lookup: CDR1 SGHAT, CDR2 FQNNGV. Trimming shortened V by 8 bases and J by 3 bases, and 13 bases separated the two germline ends. CDR3 amino acids: CASAWQREETQYF. CDR3 nucleotides: TGTGCCAGCGCATGGCAGAGGGAAGAGACCCAGTACTTC.

The gene calls are TRBV4-3 and TRBJ1-2; no reliable D call. The CDR3 extends over 15 amino acids. Germline values: CDR1 LGHNA, CDR2 YSLEER. Trimming shortened V by 2 bases and J by 2 bases, and 12 bases separated the two germline ends. The CDR3 DNA reads as TGCGCCAGCAGCCAATTTGAGACGATAAACTATGGCTACACCTTC. Its translation is CASSQFETINYGYTF.

This chain connects TRBV9 to TRBJ1-2; TRBD1 is a possible D gene (5 bases). V was cut by 0 bases and J by 3 bases, with 12 bases left in between. The CDR3 runs 15 residues. CDR1 is SGDLS and CDR2 is YYNGEE in the germline V gene. CDR3 region: CASSVGGSADYGYTF. As DNA, the CDR3 is TGTGCCAGCAGCGTAGGGGGCAGCGCGGACTATGGCTACACCTTC.

The chain joins TRBV10-3 to TRBJ2-1; the D is unclear. Germline lookup yields CDR1 ENHRY and CDR2 SYGVKD. V lost 4 bases, J lost 10 bases, and 11 bases lay in between. This CDR3 spans 12 amino acids. The CDR3 DNA reads as TGTGCCATCAGTGCGTCAGCACGAGAGCAGTTCTTC. Amino acid sequence: CAISASAREQFF.

This clone was detected a few times. The chain has TRBV7-9 and TRBJ2-5; D assignment may be TRBD1 or TRBD2 (5 bases each). The CDR3 loop spans 14 amino acids. V was pared by 0 bases and J by 1 base, with 6 bases between. Germline CDR1 and CDR2: SEHNR and FQNEAQ (reference sequence). Here the CDR3 reads CASSLAGTQETQYF. The CDR3 nucleotides read TGTGCCAGCAGCTTAGCCGGGACCCAAGAGACCCAGTACTTC.

This clone was seen a handful of times. V gene TRBV19 combines with J gene TRBJ2-1; 8 nucleotides match TRBD2. Germline V lookup: CDR1 LNHDA, CDR2 SQIVND (reference sequence). Germline trimming cut 7 bases from V and 7 bases from J; bases unmatched to any gene: 9. The length of the CDR3 is 14 residues. The CDR3 bases are TGTGCCAGTAACTTGGGACTAGTGAGTAATGAGCAGTTCTTC. This translates into CASNLGLVSNEQFF.

This clone was seen a handful of times. The rearrangement uses TRBV7-2 and TRBJ2-1; 9 bases map to TRBD1. This CDR3 is built from 19 residues. Germline assignment: CDR1 SGHTA and CDR2 FQGNSA. V shed 2 bases and J 2 bases; nucleotides not matched to a gene: 13. CDR3 sequence: CASSLTGQGIARPYNEQFF. The CDR3 DNA reads as TGTGCCAGCAGCTTAACGGGACAGGGAATAGCCCGGCCCTACAATGAGCAGTTCTTC.

The sample holds a few counts of this clone. The chain couples TRBV6-6 to TRBJ1-6; no clear D. Germline V gene lookup returns CDR1 MNHNY and CDR2 SVGAGI (reference sequence). This CDR3 comprises 14 residues. Trimming shortened V by 2 bases and J by 5 bases, and 7 bases separated the two germline ends. CDR3 coding DNA: TGTGCCAGCAGTTACGCATCACATAATTCACCCCTCCACTTT. Translation gives CASSYASHNSPLHF.

The V gene is TRBV14, the J gene TRBJ2-5; D is possibly TRBD1 (6 bases). The CDR3 loop spans 14 amino acids. The V end lost 4 bases, the J end lost 3 bases, and 12 bases lay between the germline ends. The germline V gene encodes CDR1 SGHDN and CDR2 FVKESK. Written as DNA, the CDR3 is TGTGCCAGCAGCCGTGGAGCAGGGGAAGAGACCCAGTACTTC. This gives the protein CASSRGAGEETQYF. Combining the CDR3 with reference TRBV14 and TRBJ2-5 gives the whole variable domain EAGVTQFPSHSVIEKGQTVTLRCDPISGHDNLYWYRRVMGKEIKFLLHFVKESKQDESGMPNNRFLAERTGGTYSTLKVQPAELEDSGVYFCASSRGAGEETQYFGPGTRLLVL.

J is TRBJ2-5 and V is TRBV9, with TRBD2 matching over 10 bases. The DNA end is a closer match to TRBJ2-7, so the J assignment may be wrong. This CDR3 region has 15 residues. Germline CDR1 and CDR2: SGDLS and YYNGEE. CDR3 DNA: TGTGCCAGCAGCGTAGACCCTAGCGGGGGTTACGAGCAGTACTTC. It yields the protein CASSVDPSGGYEQYF.

The V gene is TRBV25-1, the J gene TRBJ2-5; D call uncertain. Germline V lookup: CDR1 MGHDK, CDR2 SYGVNS. With 5 bases removed from V and 3 bases from J, the gap between germline ends came to 16 bases. CDR3 length: 15 amino acids. The CDR3 DNA reads as TGTGCCAGCAGTAACCGAGCCGGGTCAAAAGAGACCCAGTACTTC. This sequence encodes CASSNRAGSKETQYF.

V is TRBV7-2 and J is TRBJ2-1; TRBD2 aligns across 9 bases. This CDR3 has 17 amino acids. From germline, CDR1 is SGHTA and CDR2 FQGNSA. Trimming at V came to 1 base and at J to 7 bases, leaving 11 bases not matched to a gene. CDR3 region: CASSLVASGVGKNEQFF. CDR3 coding DNA: TGTGCCAGCAGCTTAGTCGCTAGCGGGGTTGGGAAGAATGAGCAGTTCTTC.

This rearrangement joins TRBV4-1 to TRBJ2-3; no clear D. The CDR3 spans 13 residues. The ends were cut back, 0 bases at V and 6 bases at J, with 7 bases in the middle. CDR1 and CDR2 (germline): MGHRA, YSYEKL. The CDR3 loop is CASSQESRDTQYF. As DNA, the CDR3 is TGCGCCAGCAGCCAAGAGTCCAGGGATACGCAGTATTTT.

This clone has only a few counts. The chain couples TRBV7-6 to TRBJ2-5; the D gene is possibly TRBD2 (6 bases). V was pared by 5 bases and J by 5 bases, with 15 bases between. The CDR3 is 14 amino acids. Germline assignment: CDR1 SGHVS and CDR2 FNYEAQ. The CDR3 DNA follows: TGTGCCAGCAGCAACCGGACGGGGAGGGAGACCCAGTACTTC. Translation: CASSNRTGRETQYF.

The chain uses TRBV2 and TRBJ2-7, with 7 nucleotides matching TRBD1. Germline V CDR1 and CDR2: SNHLY, FYNNEI. The CDR3 length is 13 residues. Unmatched junction bases numbered 6, after V lost 5 bases and J lost 5 bases. The CDR3 sequence is CASSTTGWNEQYF. CDR3 nucleotides: TGTGCCAGCAGTACGACAGGGTGGAACGAGCAGTACTTC.

This clone has more than one count but fewer than ten. The rearrangement links TRBV5-1 to TRBJ2-5, with D possibly matching TRBD2 (6 bases). This CDR3 comprises 17 residues. V was pared by 0 bases and J by 0 bases, with 15 bases between. Germline V CDR1 and CDR2: SGHRS, YFSETQ. In DNA form, the CDR3 reads TGCGCCAGCAGCTTGGTTCCGGCGGGCGGGAACCAAGAGACCCAGTACTTC. It specifies CASSLVPAGGNQETQYF.

CDR3 sequence: CASSTGLSYEQYF. The CDR3, as DNA: TGTGCCAGCAGTACAGGGTTAAGCTACGAGCAGTACTTC. The chain has TRBV25-1 and TRBJ2-7; TRBD1 is a possible D gene (6 bases). V was trimmed by 5 bases and J by 3 bases, leaving 11 bases between them. This CDR3 has 13 amino acids. The germline V gene encodes CDR1 MGHDK and CDR2 SYGVNS.

The gene calls are TRBV5-1 and TRBJ1-2; D gene ambiguous. V lost 0 bases to trimming and J lost 2 bases, with 11 bases between them. There are 15 residues in the CDR3. In germline, CDR1 is SGHRS, CDR2 YFSETQ. The CDR3 loop is CASSLDPGSNYGYTF. As DNA, the CDR3 is TGCGCCAGCAGCTTGGACCCGGGCAGCAACTATGGCTACACCTTC.

This chain connects TRBV10-3 to TRBJ2-2; the D gene could be TRBD1 or TRBD2 (5 bases each). CDR1 is ENHRY, CDR2 SYGVKD, per germline. The CDR3 is 14 residues long. Trimming took 7 bases from V and 6 from J, leaving 15 bases between them. The CDR3 DNA sequence: TGTGCCATCAAATCTCAGGGAGATGCCGGGGAGCTGTTTTTT. Amino acid sequence: CAIKSQGDAGELFF.

Comment on this clone: The sample holds other DNA sequences that translate to the same CDR3. The rearrangement uses TRBV15 and TRBJ2-2; either TRBD1 or TRBD2 may fit D (5 bases each). Trimming pared 1 base from V and 0 bases from J, leaving 9 bases between. CDR3 length: 16 amino acids. The V gene's germline CDR1 is LNHNV and CDR2 YYDKDF (reference sequence). Here the CDR3 DNA reads TGTGCCACCAGCAGAGCGAGGGGAGCGAACACCGGGGAGCTGTTTTTT. It specifies CATSRARGANTGELFF.

This clone was seen more than once but under ten times. This chain links TRBV4-3 with TRBJ1-1; D is ambiguous. The CDR3 length is 15 residues. Germline V lookup: CDR1 LGHNA, CDR2 YSLEER. V was pared by 2 bases and J by 3 bases, with 13 bases between. The DNA of the CDR3 is TGCGCCAGCAGCCAACAGGAGGGAAGAGACACTGAAGCTTTCTTT. This translates into CASSQQEGRDTEAFF.

This sequence joins TRBV10-3 and TRBJ2-7; 7 positions match TRBD2. This CDR3 comprises 13 residues. In germline, CDR1 is ENHRY, CDR2 SYGVKD. Germline trimming cut 4 bases from V and 2 bases from J; bases unmatched to any gene: 2. CDR3 DNA sequence: TGTGCCATCAGTGTACGGGGGGCCTACGAGCAGTACTTC. Translation gives CAISVRGAYEQYF.

This clone turned up a few times. Other DNA sequences from this sample encode an identical CDR3 as well. The V and J genes are TRBV2 and TRBJ2-5, with 7 bases lining up with TRBD1. The length of the CDR3 is 13 residues. CDR1 is SNHLY, CDR2 FYNNEI, per germline. V was pared by 6 bases and J by 5 bases, with 6 bases of the junction left unmatched. CDR3 sequence: CASRGTVGETQYF. The CDR3 coding sequence is TGTGCCAGCAGGGGGACAGTAGGCGAGACCCAGTACTTC.

The DNA of the CDR3 is TGCGCCAGCAGTGCCGACAGGAACTATGGCTACACCTTC. Amino acids: CASSADRNYGYTF. The chain recombines TRBV10-1 with TRBJ1-2; TRBD1 might be the D (6 bases). This CDR3 contains 13 residues. Trimming removed 4 bases at V and 2 bases at J, with 8 bases between. Germline CDR1 reads WNHNN; CDR2 reads SYGVQD (reference sequence).

In its sample, this clone was seen a few times. The gene calls are TRBV5-4 and TRBJ1-4; D remains ambiguous. Germline V gene lookup returns CDR1 SGHNT and CDR2 YYREEE (reference sequence). V lost 5 bases to trimming and J lost 5 bases, with 13 bases between them. The CDR3 runs to 14 residues. CDR3 residues: CASRAHEANEKLFF. DNA of the CDR3: TGTGCCAGCAGGGCCCACGAGGCGAATGAAAAACTGTTTTTT.

This clone was seen a handful of times. The rearrangement links TRBV5-1 to TRBJ1-2, with D maybe TRBD1 (5 bases). Germline V gene data show CDR1 as SGHRS and CDR2 as YFSETQ. V dropped 0 bases and J dropped 1 base, with 10 bases sitting between them. This CDR3 has 15 residues. CDR3 coding DNA: TGCGCCAGCAGCTTGGTAGCAGGGTTTAACTATGGCTACACCTTC. This gives the protein CASSLVAGFNYGYTF.